This entry lists 11 T cell receptor beta chains sequenced from one sample in a study of shared clonotypes between healthy human individuals (TCRdb year 2020). Library creation used the immunoSEQ multiplex PCR assay. TCRdb took this table from immuneACCESS and kept in-frame rearrangements with V and J called. Such tables lack part of the clones; where checked against another copy, unresolved V genes explain under half of the gap, and the rest is unexplained. Recorded for this sample are about 2.5 million clones; under 95% of them occurred a single time. The ten most abundant clones make up about 0.36% of the sample. Sequenced material: naive CD4+ T cells from PBMCs. This specimen's cell subset or site label, per the study, means: CD45RA+ positively selected. The receptors were gathered from a man younger than 35 in good health. Some clones in this sample may be carry-over from other donors' samples.

There are a few counts of this clone. The chain links TRBV19 to TRBJ1-5; no firm D call. CDR3 length: 15 residues. Germline V lookup: CDR1 LNHDA, CDR2 SQIVND (reference sequence). Trimming took 0 bases from V and 2 from J, leaving 8 bases between them. CDR3 DNA sequence: TGTGCCAGTAGTATAGAGGGAATAGGCAATCAGCCCCAGCATTTT. Its translation is CASSIEGIGNQPQHF.

Worth noting for this clone: The junction departs from the called germline gene at one end, perhaps through a read error. The V call is TRBV7-3, the J call TRBJ1-2, with D perhaps matching TRBD1 (6 bases). Germline assignment: CDR1 SGHTA and CDR2 FQGTGA. The CDR3 spans 13 residues. CDR3 sequence: CASSLNRAHPPLF. The CDR3 coding sequence is TGTGCCAGCAGCTTAAACAGGGCCCATCCGCCTCTCTTC.

This chain joins TRBV29-1 and TRBJ2-5; D is tentatively TRBD1 or TRBD2 (5 bases each). The J call may be mistaken, given a closer DNA end match to TRBJ2-7. The CDR3 is 13 residues long. Germline assignment: CDR1 SQVTM and CDR2 ANQGSEA. CDR3 sequence: CSAGTDGNYEQYF. For the CDR3, the DNA is TGCAGCGCCGGGACGGATGGAAACTACGAGCAGTACTTC.

To note about this clone: Within the sample, other DNA sequences also encode this same CDR3. This chain links TRBV5-1 with TRBJ1-3; D not certain. Trimming left V 1 base short and J 2 bases short, with 4 bases between. The germline V gene has CDR1 SGHRS and CDR2 YFSETQ. This CDR3 spans 13 amino acids. CDR3 loop: CASSLSPGNTIYF. Written as DNA, the CDR3 is TGCGCCAGCAGCTTGAGCCCTGGAAACACCATATATTTT. The full variable domain, its missing parts supplied by reference TRBV5-1 and TRBJ1-3, is KAGVTQTPRYLIKTRGQQVTLSCSPISGHRSVSWYQQTPGQGLQFLFEYFSETQRNKGNFPGRFSGRQFSNSRSEMNVSTLELGDSALYLCASSLSPGNTIYFGEGSWLTVV.

The chain has TRBV4-1 and TRBJ1-2; tentatively, D is TRBD1 (6 bases). Between the trimmed V and J ends, which lost 1 base and 7 bases, there was a span of 13 bases. Germline V gene sequence: CDR1 MGHRA, CDR2 YSYEKL. The CDR3 runs to 14 residues. The CDR3 sequence is CASSQVGRGLGYTF. The CDR3 DNA reads as TGCGCCAGCAGCCAAGTTGGCAGGGGTCTTGGCTACACCTTC.

V is TRBV7-6 and J is TRBJ1-2, with a tentative D call TRBD1 (6 bases). V lost 5 bases and J 4 bases, leaving 17 bases between the germline ends. The CDR3 consists of 15 residues. Per germline, CDR1 SGHVS and CDR2 FNYEAQ. The CDR3, as DNA: TGTGCCAGCAGCCCTAGGGTGGGGGCGGGCTATGGCTACACCTTC. This encodes CASSPRVGAGYGYTF.

This rearrangement joins TRBV28 to TRBJ2-7; D unresolved. Germline CDR1 and CDR2: MDHEN and SYDVKM. The CDR3 consists of 14 residues. Trimming pared 6 bases from V and 5 bases from J, leaving 17 bases between. The CDR3 sequence is CASSPGGSFDEQYF. Here the CDR3 DNA reads TGTGCCAGCAGCCCGGGTGGTTCCTTCGACGAGCAGTACTTC.

The rearrangement uses TRBV7-3 and TRBJ1-3; unclear D gene. Trimming left V 6 bases short and J 0 bases short, with 12 bases between. Germline CDR1 is SGHTA and CDR2 is FQGTGA. CDR3 length equals 15 residues. The DNA for the CDR3 is TGTGCCAGCAGTCAGGAAGGGCACTCTGGAAACACCATATATTTT. This translates into CASSQEGHSGNTIYF.

The chain recombines TRBV2 with TRBJ2-1; tentatively, D is TRBD2 (7 bases). CDR3 size: 10 residues. Germline CDR1 reads SNHLY; CDR2 reads FYNNEI. Trimming stripped 7 bases from V and 10 bases from J, with 8 bases between. The CDR3 DNA reads as TGTGCCAGCACGGGGGGCGAGCAGTTCTTC. Amino acid sequence: CASTGGEQFF.

The V call is TRBV9, the J call TRBJ2-3, with 7 bases aligning to TRBD2. The CDR3 covers 16 residues. Unmatched junction bases numbered 5, after V lost 0 bases and J lost 1 base. The germline V gene has CDR1 SGDLS and CDR2 YYNGEE. The CDR3 nucleotides read TGTGCCAGCAGCGTAGGGCTAGCGGCAGGCACAGATACGCAGTATTTT. Protein product: CASSVGLAAGTDTQYF.

V gene TRBV19 combines with J gene TRBJ1-2; D remains unclear. CDR3 length equals 13 residues. Trimming removed 5 bases at V and 4 bases at J, with 11 bases between. The germline V gene has CDR1 LNHDA and CDR2 SQIVND (reference sequence). The CDR3 DNA follows: TGTGCCAGTAGTTCTCTGGACGGCTATGGCTACACCTTC. This encodes CASSSLDGYGYTF.